This T cell receptor beta chain was retrieved from a study of OX40 agonist ivuxolimab in advanced cancers. Trimming stripped 4 bases from V and 5 bases from J, with 14 bases between. CDR3 size: 14 residues. The germline V gene encodes CDR1 SGHVS and CDR2 FQNEAQ. Sequencing was performed with immunoSEQ multiplex PCR; in TCRdb, only in-frame clones are kept and a portion is missing. The sample includes under 85,000 clones, over 75% of them seen just once. The sequencing here drew on CD4+ or CD8+ T cells sorted from blood, taken in a trial of the OX40 agonist ivuxolimab. The chain has TRBV7-8 and TRBJ1-1; no reliable D call. The origin of this receptor is an adult with an advanced solid tumor such as melanoma, head and neck, liver or kidney cancer. The CDR3 sequence is CASSSRGRRTEAFF. Here the CDR3 DNA reads TGTGCCAGCAGCTCGCGGGGTCGGAGGACTGAAGCTTTCTTT. Full variable domain (remainder filled in from reference TRBV7-8 and TRBJ1-1): GAGVSQSPRYKVAKRGQDVALRCDPISGHVSLFWYQQALGQGPEFLTYFQNEAQLDKSGLPSDRFFAERPEGSVSTLKIQRTQQEDSAVYLCASSSRGRRTEAFFGQGTRLTVV.